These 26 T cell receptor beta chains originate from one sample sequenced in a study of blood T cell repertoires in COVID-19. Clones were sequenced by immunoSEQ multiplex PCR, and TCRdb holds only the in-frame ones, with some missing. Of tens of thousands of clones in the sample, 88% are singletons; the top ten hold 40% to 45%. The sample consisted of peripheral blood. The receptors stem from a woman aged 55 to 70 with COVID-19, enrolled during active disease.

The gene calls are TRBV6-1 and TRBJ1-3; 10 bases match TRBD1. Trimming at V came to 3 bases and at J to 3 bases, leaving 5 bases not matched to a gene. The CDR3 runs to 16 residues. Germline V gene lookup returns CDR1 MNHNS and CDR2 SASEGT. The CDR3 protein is CASSEWDRGLGNTIYF. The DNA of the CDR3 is TGTGCCAGCAGTGAGTGGGACAGGGGCCTTGGAAACACCATATATTTT.

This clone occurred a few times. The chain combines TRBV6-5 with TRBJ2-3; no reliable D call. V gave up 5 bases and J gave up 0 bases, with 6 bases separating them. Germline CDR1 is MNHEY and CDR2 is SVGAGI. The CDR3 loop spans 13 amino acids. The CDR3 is CASSPKSTDTQYF. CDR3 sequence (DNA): TGTGCCAGCAGTCCTAAGAGCACAGATACGCAGTATTTT.

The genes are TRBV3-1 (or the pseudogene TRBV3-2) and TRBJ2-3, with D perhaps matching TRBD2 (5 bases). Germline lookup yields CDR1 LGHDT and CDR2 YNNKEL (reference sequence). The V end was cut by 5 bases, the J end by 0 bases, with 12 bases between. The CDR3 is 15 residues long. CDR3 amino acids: CASSGERTSTDTQYF. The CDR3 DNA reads TGTGCCAGCAGCGGGGAGCGGACCAGCACAGATACGCAGTATTTT.

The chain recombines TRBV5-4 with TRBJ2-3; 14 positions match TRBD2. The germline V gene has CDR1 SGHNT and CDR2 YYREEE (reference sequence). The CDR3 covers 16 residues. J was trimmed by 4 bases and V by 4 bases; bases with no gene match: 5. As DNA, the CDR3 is TGTGCCAGCAGCGTCGGGACTAGCGGGAGTTCAGATACGCAGTATTTT. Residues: CASSVGTSGSSDTQYF.

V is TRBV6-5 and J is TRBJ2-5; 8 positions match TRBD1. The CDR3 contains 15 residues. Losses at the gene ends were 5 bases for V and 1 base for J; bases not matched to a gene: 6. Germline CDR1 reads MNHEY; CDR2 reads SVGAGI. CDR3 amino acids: CASSRTGTLQETQYF. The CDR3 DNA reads TGTGCCAGCAGTCGGACAGGGACCCTCCAAGAGACCCAGTACTTC.

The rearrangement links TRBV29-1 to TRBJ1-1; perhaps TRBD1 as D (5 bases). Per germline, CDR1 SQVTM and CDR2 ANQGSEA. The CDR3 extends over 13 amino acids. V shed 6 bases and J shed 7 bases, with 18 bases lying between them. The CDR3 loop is CSVISQGDGEAFF. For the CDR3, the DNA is TGCAGCGTCATATCCCAAGGGGATGGTGAAGCTTTCTTT.

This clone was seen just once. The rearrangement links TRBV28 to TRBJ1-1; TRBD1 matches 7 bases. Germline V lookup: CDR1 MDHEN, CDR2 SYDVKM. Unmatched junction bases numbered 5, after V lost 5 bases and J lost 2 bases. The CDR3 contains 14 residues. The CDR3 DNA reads TGTGCCAGCAGTCTAGGGGGCTCCAACACTGAAGCTTTCTTT. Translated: CASSLGGSNTEAFF.

This chain's CDR3 is CSASEGAGTDTQYF. The CDR3 bases are TGCAGTGCTAGTGAGGGGGCGGGTACAGATACGCAGTATTTT. The genes are TRBV20-1 and TRBJ2-3, with 7 positions matching TRBD1. After removal of 3 bases from V and 3 bases from J, the junction contained 6 bases not matched to a gene. CDR3 size: 14 residues. CDR1 and CDR2 (germline): DFQATT, SNEGSKA (reference sequence).

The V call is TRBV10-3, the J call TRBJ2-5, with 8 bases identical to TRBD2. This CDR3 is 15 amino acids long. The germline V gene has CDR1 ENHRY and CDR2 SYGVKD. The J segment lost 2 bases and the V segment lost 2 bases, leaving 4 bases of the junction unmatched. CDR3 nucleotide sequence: TGTGCCATCAGTGAGGGACTAGCCCCACAAGAGACCCAGTACTTC. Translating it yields CAISEGLAPQETQYF.

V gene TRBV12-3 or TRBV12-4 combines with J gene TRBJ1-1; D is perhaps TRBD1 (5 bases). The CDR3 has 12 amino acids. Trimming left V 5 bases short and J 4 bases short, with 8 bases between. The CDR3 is CASSPRVTEAFF. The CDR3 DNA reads TGTGCCAGCAGTCCCAGGGTCACTGAAGCTTTCTTT.

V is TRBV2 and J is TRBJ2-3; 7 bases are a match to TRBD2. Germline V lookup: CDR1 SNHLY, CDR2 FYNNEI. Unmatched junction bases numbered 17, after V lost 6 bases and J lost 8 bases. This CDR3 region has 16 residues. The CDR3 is CASRGDGGFLRGTQYF. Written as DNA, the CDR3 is TGTGCCAGCAGGGGTGACGGGGGGTTTTTGCGGGGTACGCAGTATTTT.

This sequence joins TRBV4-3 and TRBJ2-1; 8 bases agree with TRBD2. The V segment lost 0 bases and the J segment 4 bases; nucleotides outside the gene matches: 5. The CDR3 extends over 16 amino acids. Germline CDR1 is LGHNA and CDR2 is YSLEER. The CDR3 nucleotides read TGCGCCAGCAGCCAAGAACGGCTAGCGGGTTACAATGAGCAGTTCTTC. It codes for CASSQERLAGYNEQFF.

The CDR3, as DNA: TGTGCCATGGGCGGGGGCTATGGAAACACCATATATTTT. Translating it yields CAMGGGYGNTIYF. This sequence joins TRBV10-3 and TRBJ1-3; TRBD1 might be the D (6 bases). Germline CDR1 reads ENHRY; CDR2 reads SYGVKD. The CDR3 contains 13 residues. The germline V and J ends were trimmed by 9 bases and 3 bases, with 12 bases remaining between them.

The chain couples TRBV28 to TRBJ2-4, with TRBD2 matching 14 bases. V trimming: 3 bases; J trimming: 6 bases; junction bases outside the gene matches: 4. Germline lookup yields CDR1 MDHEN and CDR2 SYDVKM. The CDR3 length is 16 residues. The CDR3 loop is CASSFGLAGGVNIQYF. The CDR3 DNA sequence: TGTGCCAGCAGTTTCGGACTAGCGGGAGGCGTAAACATTCAGTACTTC.

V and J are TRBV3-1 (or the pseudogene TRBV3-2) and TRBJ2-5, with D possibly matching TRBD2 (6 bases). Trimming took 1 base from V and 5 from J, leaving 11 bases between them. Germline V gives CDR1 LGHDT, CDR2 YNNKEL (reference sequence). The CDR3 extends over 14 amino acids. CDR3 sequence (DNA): TGTGCCAGCAGCCAAGTCCCAGGAGGGGAGACCCAGTACTTC. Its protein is CASSQVPGGETQYF.

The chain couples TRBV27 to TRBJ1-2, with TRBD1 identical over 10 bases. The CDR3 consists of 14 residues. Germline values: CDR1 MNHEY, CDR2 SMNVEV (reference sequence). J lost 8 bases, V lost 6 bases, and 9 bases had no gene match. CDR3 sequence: CASRTGGAMWGYTF. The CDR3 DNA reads TGTGCCAGCAGGACAGGGGGCGCTATGTGGGGCTACACCTTC.

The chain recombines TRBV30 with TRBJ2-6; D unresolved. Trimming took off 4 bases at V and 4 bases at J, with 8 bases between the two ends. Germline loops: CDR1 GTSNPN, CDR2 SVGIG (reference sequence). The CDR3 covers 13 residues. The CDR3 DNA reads TGTGCCTGGACCTTGAGCGGGGCCAACGTCCTGACTTTC. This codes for CAWTLSGANVLTF.

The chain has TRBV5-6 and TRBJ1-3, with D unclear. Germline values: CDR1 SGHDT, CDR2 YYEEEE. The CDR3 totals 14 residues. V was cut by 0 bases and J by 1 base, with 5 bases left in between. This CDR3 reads CASSLGGSGNTIYF. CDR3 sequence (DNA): TGTGCCAGCAGCTTGGGAGGATCTGGAAACACCATATATTTT.

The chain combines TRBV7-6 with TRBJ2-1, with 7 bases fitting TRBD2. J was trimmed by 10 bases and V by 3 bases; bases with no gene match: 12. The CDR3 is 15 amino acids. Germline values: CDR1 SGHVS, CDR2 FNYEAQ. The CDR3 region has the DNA TGTGCCAGCAGCTTGGGAGGGGTCTCTCAAGGAGAGCAGTTCTTC. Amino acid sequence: CASSLGGVSQGEQFF.

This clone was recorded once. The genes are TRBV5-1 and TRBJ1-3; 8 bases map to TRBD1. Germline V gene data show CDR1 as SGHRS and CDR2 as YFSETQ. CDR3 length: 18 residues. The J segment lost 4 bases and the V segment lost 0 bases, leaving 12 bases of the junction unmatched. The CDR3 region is CASSLGQGASLGGNTIYF. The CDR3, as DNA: TGCGCCAGCAGCTTGGGTCAGGGGGCTTCCCTGGGAGGAAACACCATATATTTT. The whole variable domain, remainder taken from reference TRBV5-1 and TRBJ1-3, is KAGVTQTPRYLIKTRGQQVTLSCSPISGHRSVSWYQQTPGQGLQFLFEYFSETQRNKGNFPGRFSGRQFSNSRSEMNVSTLELGDSALYLCASSLGQGASLGGNTIYFGEGSWLTVV.

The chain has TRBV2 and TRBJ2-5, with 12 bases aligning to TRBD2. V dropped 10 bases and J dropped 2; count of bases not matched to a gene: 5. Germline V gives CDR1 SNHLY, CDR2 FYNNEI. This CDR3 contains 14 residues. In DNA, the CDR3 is TGTGCCAAGACTAGCGGGGGATCTCAAGAGACCCAGTACTTC. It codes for CAKTSGGSQETQYF.

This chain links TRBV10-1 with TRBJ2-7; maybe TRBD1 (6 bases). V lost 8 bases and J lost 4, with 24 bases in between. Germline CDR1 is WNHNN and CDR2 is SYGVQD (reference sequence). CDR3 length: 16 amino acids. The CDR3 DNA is TGCGCCAGCCCCCAAGGACAGATTTTCTCTGGGTACGAGCAGTACTTC. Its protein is CASPQGQIFSGYEQYF.

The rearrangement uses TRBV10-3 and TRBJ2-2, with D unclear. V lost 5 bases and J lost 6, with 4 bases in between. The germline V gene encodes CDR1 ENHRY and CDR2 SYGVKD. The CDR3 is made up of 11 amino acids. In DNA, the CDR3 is TGTGCCATCAGTCTCGCCGGGGAGCTGTTTTTT. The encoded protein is CAISLAGELFF.

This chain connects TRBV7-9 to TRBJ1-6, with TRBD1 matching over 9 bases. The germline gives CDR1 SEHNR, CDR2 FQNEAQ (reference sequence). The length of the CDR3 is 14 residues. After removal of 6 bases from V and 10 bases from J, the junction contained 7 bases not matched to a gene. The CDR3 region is CASSSGQGRSPLHF. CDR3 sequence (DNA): TGTGCCAGCAGTTCGGGACAGGGTCGGTCACCCCTCCACTTT.

CDR3 DNA: TGTGCCAGCAGTGGGGACATATCCAATCAGCCCCAGCATTTT. It is translated as CASSGDISNQPQHF. The genes are TRBV6-2 or TRBV6-3 and TRBJ1-5; a possible D gene is TRBD1 (6 bases). Trimming took off 5 bases at V and 3 bases at J, with 11 bases between the two ends. Germline V gene lookup returns CDR1 MNHEY and CDR2 SVGEGT. The CDR3 consists of 14 residues.

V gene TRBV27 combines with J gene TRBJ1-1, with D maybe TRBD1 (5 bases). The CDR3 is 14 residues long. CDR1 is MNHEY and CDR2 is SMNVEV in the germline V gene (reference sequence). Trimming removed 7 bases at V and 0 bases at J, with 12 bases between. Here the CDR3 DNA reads TGTGCCAGCAAGTTTGGACACCTGAACACTGAAGCTTTCTTT. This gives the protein CASKFGHLNTEAFF.